A single sample gave rise to the 24 T cell receptor beta chains below, sequenced in a study of cytotoxic CD8 clonotypes in ibrutinib-treated CLL. The assay was immunoSEQ multiplex PCR, and TCRdb's table has in-frame clones only and misses some. The sample contains approximately 91,000 clones, 75% to 85% of which appear only once. The material sequenced was PBMCs, taken after 12 months of ibrutinib treatment. Receptors were obtained from a human donor with chronic lymphocytic leukemia.

J is TRBJ1-2 and V is TRBV20-1, with D possibly matching TRBD1 (5 bases). This CDR3 contains 11 residues. V lost 6 bases to trimming and J lost 6 bases, with 11 bases between them. CDR1 and CDR2 (germline): DFQATT, SNEGSKA (reference sequence). The CDR3, as DNA: TGCAGTGCCCCCCTGGGGCATGGCTACACCTTC. It specifies CSAPLGHGYTF.

This clone was recorded many times. This chain uses TRBV19 with TRBJ2-2; D may be TRBD1 or TRBD2 (7 bases each). V lost 4 bases to trimming and J lost 5 bases, with 11 bases between them. This CDR3 is 14 amino acids long. Germline CDR1 and CDR2: LNHDA and SQIVND (reference sequence). Here the CDR3 reads CASSNQGGTGELFF. In nucleotides, the CDR3 is TGTGCCAGTAGTAACCAGGGGGGGACCGGGGAGCTGTTTTTT.

The rearrangement links TRBV27 to TRBJ2-1, with D hard to call. V was clipped by 5 bases and J by 6 bases, with 8 bases between them. Germline V gene lookup returns CDR1 MNHEY and CDR2 SMNVEV (reference sequence). The CDR3 has 12 amino acids. The CDR3 spells CASSPWANEQFF. CDR3 in DNA: TGTGCCAGCAGTCCTTGGGCCAATGAGCAGTTCTTC.

The CDR3 DNA follows: TGTGCCAGCAGCTCCCTGACTAGCGGGTACTCTGGGGCCAACGTCCTGACTTTC. The encoded protein is CASSSLTSGYSGANVLTF. The gene calls are TRBV28 and TRBJ2-6; 10 positions agree with TRBD2. The CDR3 runs 18 residues. V dropped 6 bases and J dropped 0; count of bases not matched to a gene: 8. The germline gives CDR1 MDHEN, CDR2 SYDVKM. Full variable domain (outside the CDR3, taken from reference TRBV28 and TRBJ2-6): DVKVTQSSRYLVKRTGEKVFLECVQDMDHENMFWYRQDPGLGLRLIYFSYDVKMKEKGDIPEGYSVSREKKERFSLILESASTNQTSMYLCASSSLTSGYSGANVLTFGAGSRLTVL.

This clone showed up just a few times. The chain has TRBV7-2 and TRBJ1-4; D not resolved. The CDR3 sequence is 14 residues long. Trimming took off 5 bases at V and 3 bases at J, with 10 bases between the two ends. The germline V gene encodes CDR1 SGHTA and CDR2 FQGNSA. CDR3 loop: CASSTRDPNEKLFF. The CDR3 DNA reads TGTGCCAGCAGCACCCGAGACCCTAATGAAAAACTGTTTTTT.

This sequence joins TRBV5-4 and TRBJ2-3; 8 positions match TRBD1. J was trimmed by 5 bases and V by 4 bases; bases with no gene match: 3. The germline V gene has CDR1 SGHNT and CDR2 YYREEE (reference sequence). CDR3 length: 13 residues. The CDR3 loop is CASSLQGGDTQYF. CDR3 nucleotides: TGTGCCAGCAGCCTACAGGGGGGAGATACGCAGTATTTT.

This clone came up a few times. The rearrangement links TRBV11-2 to TRBJ2-5; tentatively, D is TRBD2 (6 bases). The germline CDR1 and CDR2 sequences are SGHAT and FQNNGV. V was trimmed by 3 bases and J by 1 base, leaving 12 bases between them. The CDR3 consists of 15 residues. CDR3 sequence: CASSFPGTPQETQYF. CDR3 DNA sequence: TGTGCCAGCAGCTTTCCCGGGACTCCCCAAGAGACCCAGTACTTC. Variable domain in full (rest from reference TRBV11-2 and TRBJ2-5): EAGVAQSPRYKIIEKRQSVAFWCNPISGHATLYWYQQILGQGPKLLIQFQNNGVVDDSQLPKDRFSAERLKGVDSTLKIQPAKLEDSAVYLCASSFPGTPQETQYFGPGTRLLVL.

The rearrangement joins TRBV28 to TRBJ2-6; tentatively, D is TRBD2 (5 bases). Per the germline V gene, CDR1 is MDHEN and CDR2 is SYDVKM. V lost 3 bases, J lost 2 bases, and 8 bases lay in between. The CDR3 loop spans 15 amino acids. The CDR3 DNA sequence: TGTGCCAGCAGTTTGTCCGGGGCTGGGGCCAACGTCCTGACTTTC. Protein: CASSLSGAGANVLTF. Full variable domain (rest looked up from reference TRBV28 and TRBJ2-6): DVKVTQSSRYLVKRTGEKVFLECVQDMDHENMFWYRQDPGLGLRLIYFSYDVKMKEKGDIPEGYSVSREKKERFSLILESASTNQTSMYLCASSLSGAGANVLTFGAGSRLTVL.

This chain connects TRBV5-6 to TRBJ2-7; possibly TRBD1 or TRBD2 for D (6 bases each). V was shortened by 4 bases and J by 6 bases, with 14 bases between the two germline ends. This CDR3 has 13 amino acids. The germline gives CDR1 SGHDT, CDR2 YYEEEE. CDR3 residues: CASSPWGAVEQYF. As DNA, the CDR3 is TGTGCCAGCAGCCCCTGGGGGGCTGTCGAGCAGTACTTC.

This clone was picked up a small number of times. This rearrangement joins TRBV6-1 to TRBJ2-5, with a tentative D call TRBD2 (6 bases). V lost 3 bases and J 5 bases, leaving 16 bases between the germline ends. This CDR3 is built from 15 residues. The germline CDR1 and CDR2 sequences are MNHNS and SASEGT. DNA of the CDR3: TGTGCCAGCAGTGAGGGCACCGGGGAGGTGGAGACCCAGTACTTC. Residues: CASSEGTGEVETQYF.

V is TRBV7-3 and J is TRBJ2-5; D unresolved. The CDR3 is 12 amino acids. Germline V gene lookup returns CDR1 SGHTA and CDR2 FQGTGA. The V end lost 5 bases, the J end lost 12 bases, and 16 bases lay between the germline ends. The CDR3 DNA reads TGTGCCAGCAGCCCGTACGGTGGGCCCAAGTACTTC. Its protein is CASSPYGGPKYF.

V gene TRBV7-9 combines with J gene TRBJ2-3, with D perhaps matching TRBD2 (6 bases). CDR1 is SEHNR, CDR2 FQNEAQ, per germline (reference sequence). CDR3 size: 15 residues. Trimming removed 5 bases at V and 5 bases at J, with 17 bases between. The CDR3 protein is CASSPRRVGGDTQYF. CDR3 nucleotides: TGTGCCAGCAGCCCCCGGCGGGTCGGGGGAGATACGCAGTATTTT.

The chain joins TRBV18 to TRBJ2-7; D possibly corresponds to TRBD2 (5 bases). Deletions cut 5 bases from V and 4 bases from J, with 9 bases between. Germline CDR1 reads KGHSH; CDR2 reads LQKENI. CDR3 length: 12 residues. CDR3 in DNA: TGTGCCAGCTCAACACTAGGATACGAGCAGTACTTC. Protein sequence: CASSTLGYEQYF.

The chain combines TRBV5-1 with TRBJ2-1; 9 bases align to TRBD2. The V and J ends lost 0 bases and 8 bases, in that order; junction bases with no gene match: 6. The V gene's germline CDR1 is SGHRS and CDR2 YFSETQ. CDR3 size: 15 residues. The CDR3 here is CASSLGVAGVDEQFF. CDR3 nucleotides: TGCGCCAGCAGCTTGGGGGTAGCGGGAGTCGATGAGCAGTTCTTC.

The genes are TRBV5-4 and TRBJ2-3; D is ambiguous. Germline CDR1 and CDR2: SGHNT and YYREEE (reference sequence). The CDR3 consists of 14 residues. Trimming pared 2 bases from V and 0 bases from J, leaving 7 bases between. The chain's CDR3 is CASSFPGSTDTQYF. In nucleotides, the CDR3 is TGTGCCAGCAGCTTCCCCGGGAGCACAGATACGCAGTATTTT.

This clone was seen repeatedly, ten times or more. The V gene is TRBV5-1, the J gene TRBJ2-1; possible D gene TRBD2, 6 bases. The CDR3 covers 15 residues. Trimming removed 4 bases at V and 0 bases at J, with 11 bases between. CDR1 and CDR2 (germline): SGHRS, YFSETQ. CDR3 nucleotides: TGCGCCAGCAGCCCGGTCGGGGGCTCCTACAATGAGCAGTTCTTC. This encodes CASSPVGGSYNEQFF.

The V call is TRBV7-2, the J call TRBJ2-3; 13 nucleotides match TRBD2. The germline V gene encodes CDR1 SGHTA and CDR2 FQGNSA. V trimming: 5 bases; J trimming: 0 bases; junction bases outside the gene matches: 11. The CDR3 contains 19 residues. CDR3 amino acids: CASSLEPPGLAGSTDTQYF. CDR3 bases: TGTGCCAGCAGCCTCGAACCGCCGGGACTAGCGGGGAGCACAGATACGCAGTATTTT.

CDR3 bases: TGTGCCAGTAGTTCACCGACAGGGGCCATCTCTGGGGCCAACGTCCTGACTTTC. Its translation is CASSSPTGAISGANVLTF. This rearrangement joins TRBV19 to TRBJ2-6; TRBD1 agrees at 8 bases. Germline trimming cut 5 bases from V and 0 bases from J; bases unmatched to any gene: 9. Germline CDR1 and CDR2: LNHDA and SQIVND (reference sequence). CDR3 length: 18 amino acids.

The J gene is TRBJ2-2, the V gene TRBV7-3; D unclear. Germline V CDR1 and CDR2: SGHTA, FQGTGA. The CDR3 totals 16 residues. Trimming removed 1 base from V and 2 bases from J, with 11 bases in between. CDR3 residues: CASSLMSWGNTGELFF. DNA of the CDR3: TGTGCCAGCAGCTTAATGAGTTGGGGAAACACCGGGGAGCTGTTTTTT.

In this sample, this clone turned up many times. The chain couples TRBV5-1 to TRBJ1-3; tentative D call: TRBD1 (6 bases). V was clipped by 2 bases and J by 0 bases, with 15 bases between them. CDR1 and CDR2 (germline): SGHRS, YFSETQ. The CDR3 contains 17 residues. The CDR3 loop is CASSLGGGAPSGNTIYF. CDR3 sequence (DNA): TGCGCCAGCAGCTTAGGGGGGGGCGCCCCCTCTGGAAACACCATATATTTT.

This clone was picked up one time. V usage is TRBV28 and J usage is TRBJ2-1, with 7 bases identical to TRBD1. Trimming removed 5 bases from V and 9 bases from J; junction bases left unmatched: 13. CDR3 length: 15 residues. In germline, CDR1 is MDHEN, CDR2 SYDVKM. The CDR3 DNA is TGTGCCAGCAGTAAGTTGTCAGGGGGACAAGGTGAGCAGTTCTTC. Translation gives CASSKLSGGQGEQFF.

The chain uses TRBV7-9 and TRBJ2-7, with D tentatively TRBD1 (6 bases). This CDR3 contains 14 residues. Germline CDR1 reads SEHNR; CDR2 reads FQNEAQ (reference sequence). V was trimmed by 5 bases and J by 3 bases, leaving 14 bases between them. The CDR3 here is CASSPGQTDYEQYF. Here the CDR3 DNA reads TGTGCCAGCAGCCCCGGACAGACAGACTACGAGCAGTACTTC.

This clone appeared a single time. The rearrangement joins TRBV6-1 to TRBJ1-2; TRBD1 is a possible D gene (6 bases). The CDR3 sequence is 15 residues long. In germline, CDR1 is MNHNS, CDR2 SASEGT. The V gene lost 11 bases and the J gene lost 4 bases, with 23 bases spanning the gap. The CDR3 is CAAQNVGQALYGYTF. The DNA for the CDR3 is TGTGCCGCCCAAAATGTGGGACAAGCCCTCTATGGCTACACCTTC.

V usage is TRBV9 and J usage is TRBJ2-2, with D maybe TRBD2 (5 bases). V lost 1 base, J lost 1 base, and 11 bases lay in between. The CDR3 consists of 16 residues. CDR1 and CDR2 from the germline V gene are SGDLS and YYNGEE. CDR3 sequence (DNA): TGTGCCAGCAGCGTACGCGGCAGCGGGAACACCGGGGAGCTGTTTTTT. This sequence encodes CASSVRGSGNTGELFF.